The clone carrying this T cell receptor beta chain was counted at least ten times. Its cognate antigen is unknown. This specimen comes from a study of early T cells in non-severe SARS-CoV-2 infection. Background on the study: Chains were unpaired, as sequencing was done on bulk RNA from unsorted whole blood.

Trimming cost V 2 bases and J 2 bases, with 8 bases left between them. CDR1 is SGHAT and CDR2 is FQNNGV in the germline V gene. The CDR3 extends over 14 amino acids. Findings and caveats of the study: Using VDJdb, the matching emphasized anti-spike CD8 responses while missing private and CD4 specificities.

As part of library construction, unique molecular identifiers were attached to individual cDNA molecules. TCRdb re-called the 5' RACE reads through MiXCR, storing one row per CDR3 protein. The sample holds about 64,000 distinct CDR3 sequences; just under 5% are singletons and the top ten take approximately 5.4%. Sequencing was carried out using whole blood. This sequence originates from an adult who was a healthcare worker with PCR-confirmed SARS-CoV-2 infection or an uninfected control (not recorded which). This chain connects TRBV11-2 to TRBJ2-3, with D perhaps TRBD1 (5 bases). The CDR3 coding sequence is TGTGCCAGCAGCTTACCAGGGCACACAGATACGCAGTATTTT. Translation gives CASSLPGHTDTQYF.